This record looks at one T cell receptor (beta chain) sequence and its context. The data were taken from a study of cytomegalovirus exposure and HLA in healthy donors. PCR amplification relied on 60 Vbeta primers (plus 13 Jbeta primers). Produced via immunoSEQ multiplex PCR; TCRdb's table is partial and in-frame only. The table has 95,000 to 150,000 clones, around 77% seen once; the top ten hold 5.8%. The junction had 3 bases not matched to a gene; V was cut back by 0 bases and J by 5 bases. The V gene's germline CDR1 is ENHRY and CDR2 SYGVKD. The CDR3 covers 15 residues. The clonotype originates from a man younger than 35 in good health and CMV-seropositive. The gene calls are TRBV10-3 and TRBJ2-3; 9 bases are a match to TRBD2. Source material: PBMCs. CDR3 sequence reads: CAISESGSGGDTQYF. DNA of the CDR3: TGTGCCATCAGTGAGTCTGGTAGCGGGGGAGATACGCAGTATTTT.